This is a list of T cell receptor beta chains from one sample in a study of T cell responses to AZD1222 COVID-19 vaccine. This table comes from immunoSEQ multiplex PCR, and its TCRdb copy is limited to in-frame clones, with some not included. The sample holds 13,000 or so clones, 84% seen once. The material was peripheral blood, obtained 28 days after the second AZD1222 dose. All receptors derive from an adult who received the AZD1222 COVID-19 vaccine. CDR3s include the opening cysteine and the closing phenylalanine or tryptophan. D genes are given only for firm matches. Clone size is shown for a subset of rows, as once, few, many or a class of expanded clone.

j_gene: TRBJ2-7
d_gene: .
v_gene: TRBV6-5
abundance: .
len: 14
CDR3nt: TGTGCCAGCAGTTCAGGTCTTAGCTCCTACGAGCAGTACTTC
CDR3aa: CASSSGLSSYEQYF

j_gene: TRBJ2-1
d_gene: TRBD2
v_gene: TRBV5-1
abundance: .
len: 15
CDR3nt: TGCGCCAGCAGCTCGGGACTAGCGGGACTAAATGAGCAGTTCTTC
CDR3aa: CASSSGLAGLNEQFF

j_gene: TRBJ2-6
d_gene: .
v_gene: TRBV27
abundance: few
len: 17
CDR3nt: TGTGCCAGCAGTTTATGGGGGCAAGGCTCTGGGGCCAACGTCCTGACTTTC
CDR3aa: CASSLWGQGSGANVLTF

j_gene: TRBJ2-7
d_gene: .
v_gene: TRBV28
abundance: .
len: 14
CDR3nt: TGTGCCAGCAGTTTCCCGGGTGGACCCTACGAGCAGTACTTC
CDR3aa: CASSFPGGPYEQYF

j_gene: TRBJ2-1
d_gene: .
v_gene: TRBV13
abundance: .
len: 14
CDR3nt: TGTGCCAGCAGCTCCCGGACTACCTACAATGAGCAGTTCTTC
CDR3aa: CASSSRTTYNEQFF

j_gene: TRBJ2-3
d_gene: TRBD1
v_gene: TRBV2
abundance: .
len: 15
CDR3nt: TGTGCCAGCAGTCTTTGGGGACAGATCACAGATACGCAGTATTTT
CDR3aa: CASSLWGQITDTQYF

j_gene: TRBJ1-2
d_gene: .
v_gene: TRBV10-3
abundance: .
len: 15
CDR3nt: TGTGCCATCGGCGGAGAAGTTTGGGGTTCTTCTGGCTACACCTTC
CDR3aa: CAIGGEVWGSSGYTF

j_gene: TRBJ1-1
d_gene: TRBD1
v_gene: TRBV24-1
abundance: few
len: 14
CDR3nt: TGTGCCACCAAAGCCGGGACAGCTGTCCCTGAAGCTTTCTTT
CDR3aa: CATKAGTAVPEAFF

j_gene: TRBJ1-5
d_gene: .
v_gene: TRBV5-1
abundance: .
len: 15
CDR3nt: TGCGCCAGCAGGGTTGGGACGGCTAGCAATCAGCCCCAGCATTTT
CDR3aa: CASRVGTASNQPQHF

j_gene: TRBJ2-1
d_gene: .
v_gene: TRBV7-8
abundance: once
len: 14
CDR3nt: TGTGCCAGCAGATACCTAGGGGGGGGCCCTGAGCAGTTCTTC
CDR3aa: CASRYLGGGPEQFF

j_gene: TRBJ1-5
d_gene: .
v_gene: TRBV24-1
abundance: .
len: 19
CDR3nt: TGTGCCACCAGTGACCCCGCTCCCAAGAGACCCCGAGGGAATCAGCCCCAGCATTTT
CDR3aa: CATSDPAPKRPRGNQPQHF

j_gene: TRBJ2-3
d_gene: .
v_gene: TRBV5-1
abundance: once
len: 16
CDR3nt: TGCGCCAGCAGCTCGACCGGGACGGATAGCACAGATACGCAGTATTTT
CDR3aa: CASSSTGTDSTDTQYF

j_gene: TRBJ2-2
d_gene: TRBD2
v_gene: TRBV14
abundance: .
len: 17
CDR3nt: TGTGCCAGCAGCCGGGACCGACTAGCGGAAAACACCGGGGAGCTGTTTTTT
CDR3aa: CASSRDRLAENTGELFF

j_gene: TRBJ2-3
d_gene: TRBD2
v_gene: TRBV4-1
abundance: .
len: 17
CDR3nt: TGCGCCAGCAGCCAAGATCTTAATAGCGGGAGGACGGGTACGCAGTATTTT
CDR3aa: CASSQDLNSGRTGTQYF

j_gene: TRBJ2-3
d_gene: .
v_gene: TRBV2
abundance: few
len: 14
CDR3nt: TGTGCCAGCTTACTATCTTTTGGGGCAGATACGCAGTATTTT
CDR3aa: CASLLSFGADTQYF

j_gene: TRBJ2-3
d_gene: TRBD2
v_gene: TRBV5-4
abundance: .
len: 15
CDR3nt: TGTGCCAGCAGCTTGCAGGCGGGAGCTACAGATACGCAGTATTTT
CDR3aa: CASSLQAGATDTQYF

j_gene: TRBJ2-5
d_gene: TRBD2
v_gene: TRBV27
abundance: .
len: 17
CDR3nt: TGTGCCAGCAGTTTAGGGACTAGCGGGATAAAGGGAGAGACCCAGTACTTC
CDR3aa: CASSLGTSGIKGETQYF